Listed here are 27 T cell receptor beta chains from one sample, sequenced in a study of blood T cell repertoires in COVID-19. The data were produced by immunoSEQ multiplex PCR, yet TCRdb's version contains in-frame clones alone and is incomplete. In the table there are 250,000 to 350,000 clones, roughly 85% of which are singletons. Sequenced sample: PBMCs or T cells enriched from blood (not recorded which). These TCRs come from a woman aged 25 to 39 who had recovered from COVID-19.

The chain joins TRBV27 to TRBJ1-1, with D unresolved. Trimming cost V 1 base and J 2 bases, with 8 bases left between them. This CDR3 is 14 amino acids long. Germline V lookup: CDR1 MNHEY, CDR2 SMNVEV (reference sequence). CDR3 in DNA: TGTGCCAGCAGTTTATTGGGCACTAACACTGAAGCTTTCTTT. Translation gives CASSLLGTNTEAFF.

The chain links TRBV5-1 to TRBJ1-5; no clear D gene. V lost 4 bases and J 5 bases, leaving 10 bases between the germline ends. CDR3 length equals 13 residues. The germline gives CDR1 SGHRS, CDR2 YFSETQ. CDR3: CASSPTGDQPQHF. CDR3 nucleotides: TGCGCCAGCAGCCCGACCGGGGATCAGCCCCAGCATTTT.

The rearrangement uses TRBV14 and TRBJ1-5, with a tentative D call TRBD1 (5 bases). In germline, CDR1 is SGHDN, CDR2 FVKESK. The length of the CDR3 is 16 residues. Trimming pared 4 bases from V and 0 bases from J, leaving 13 bases between. The CDR3 loop reads CASSRTRGVSNQPQHF. CDR3 coding DNA: TGTGCCAGCAGCCGGACACGCGGGGTTAGCAATCAGCCCCAGCATTTT. Complete variable domain (other parts from reference TRBV14 and TRBJ1-5): EAGVTQFPSHSVIEKGQTVTLRCDPISGHDNLYWYRRVMGKEIKFLLHFVKESKQDESGMPNNRFLAERTGGTYSTLKVQPAELEDSGVYFCASSRTRGVSNQPQHFGDGTRLSIL.

V is TRBV3-1 (or the pseudogene TRBV3-2) and J is TRBJ2-1; D is undetermined. V was cut by 2 bases and J by 9 bases, with 5 bases left in between. There are 11 residues in the CDR3. Germline V gene lookup returns CDR1 LGHDT and CDR2 YNNKEL (reference sequence). CDR3: CASSQPGEQFF. CDR3 DNA sequence: TGTGCCAGCAGCCAACCCGGTGAGCAGTTCTTC.

This rearrangement joins TRBV7-8 to TRBJ2-6, with D possibly TRBD1 on 5 matching bases. With 5 bases removed from V and 1 base from J, the gap between germline ends came to 9 bases. This CDR3 has 15 amino acids. The germline gives CDR1 SGHVS, CDR2 FQNEAQ. The CDR3 bases are TGTGCCAGCAGCGCCGGACATTCTGGGGCCAACGTCCTGACTTTC. Translating it yields CASSAGHSGANVLTF.

On this clone itself: The identical CDR3 is also encoded by other nucleotide sequences in the sample. The genes are TRBV19 and TRBJ1-3; no firm D call. Trimming took 3 bases from V and 0 from J, leaving 6 bases between them. This CDR3 region has 14 residues. Germline V gives CDR1 LNHDA, CDR2 SQIVND (reference sequence). In nucleotides, the CDR3 is TGTGCCAGTAGTATGAGTGGCTCTGGAAACACCATATATTTT. Protein: CASSMSGSGNTIYF.

The chain carries TRBV11-2 and TRBJ1-2; 7 bases agree with TRBD1. V trimming: 5 bases; J trimming: 5 bases; junction bases outside the gene matches: 14. Germline V gene lookup returns CDR1 SGHAT and CDR2 FQNNGV. This CDR3 spans 16 amino acids. The CDR3 DNA follows: TGTGCCAGCAGCCGCATCAAAAGGGACAGCCCGTATGGCTACACCTTC. Translation gives CASSRIKRDSPYGYTF.

The J gene is TRBJ1-1, the V gene TRBV18; 9 nucleotides line up with TRBD1. Germline V CDR1 and CDR2: KGHSH, LQKENI. Trimming at V came to 4 bases and at J to 4 bases, leaving 7 bases not matched to a gene. This CDR3 has 15 amino acids. The CDR3 here is CASSRGTGRVTEAFF. Here the CDR3 DNA reads TGTGCCAGCTCACGAGGGACAGGGAGGGTCACTGAAGCTTTCTTT.

V gene TRBV7-8 combines with J gene TRBJ1-3, with TRBD1 matching 7 bases. The germline gives CDR1 SGHVS, CDR2 FQNEAQ. The CDR3 totals 17 residues. With 2 bases clipped from V and 0 bases from J, the junction kept 7 bases outside the gene matches. CDR3 in amino acids: CASSLRDSLISGNTIYF. The CDR3 DNA reads TGTGCCAGCAGCTTACGGGACAGTTTGATCTCTGGAAACACCATATATTTT.

Here the CDR3 DNA reads TGCGCCAGCAGTGAAGCAGGGGGCCCCCACGAGCAGTACTTC. Its translation: CASSEAGGPHEQYF. This sequence joins TRBV10-2 and TRBJ2-7; the match to TRBD1 covers 8 bases. The CDR3 consists of 14 residues. V lost 3 bases, J lost 5 bases, and 6 bases stayed unmatched. CDR1 WSHSY and CDR2 SAAADI come from the germline V gene.

This clone showed up just once. V and J are TRBV9 and TRBJ2-3; no firm D call. Germline CDR1 reads SGDLS; CDR2 reads YYNGEE. There are 15 residues in the CDR3. Between the trimmed V and J ends, which lost 0 bases and 3 bases, there was a span of 11 bases. CDR3 in DNA: TGTGCCAGCAGCGTAGGACCGGCCAGGACAGATACGCAGTATTTT. Protein product: CASSVGPARTDTQYF.

A single count supports this clone. As DNA, the CDR3 is TGTGCCAGCAGTCCGACTAGCGGGGGCCCAGATACGCAGTATTTT. Its translation: CASSPTSGGPDTQYF. J is TRBJ2-3 and V is TRBV6-5; 12 bases align to TRBD2. V trimming: 5 bases; J trimming: 4 bases; junction bases outside the gene matches: 4. The CDR3 consists of 15 residues. Germline V gene data show CDR1 as MNHEY and CDR2 as SVGAGI.

The chain carries TRBV19 and TRBJ1-2, with D possibly TRBD1 on 5 matching bases. Germline-derived CDR1 and CDR2 are LNHDA and SQIVND (reference sequence). This CDR3 has 14 amino acids. V lost 3 bases, J lost 0 bases, and 8 bases lay in between. The CDR3 spells CASSIWDSNYGYTF. The CDR3 nucleotides read TGTGCCAGTAGTATTTGGGACTCTAACTATGGCTACACCTTC. Combining the CDR3 with reference TRBV19 and TRBJ1-2 gives the whole variable domain DGGITQSPKYLFRKEGQNVTLSCEQNLNHDAMYWYRQDPGQGLRLIYYSQIVNDFQKGDIAEGYSVSREKKESFPLTVTSAQKNPTAFYLCASSIWDSNYGYTFGSGTRLTVV.

The V call is TRBV30, the J call TRBJ1-5; TRBD1 is a possible D gene (5 bases). The CDR3 is 13 residues long. V lost 3 bases and J lost 2, with 8 bases in between. The germline V gene has CDR1 GTSNPN and CDR2 SVGIG (reference sequence). CDR3 DNA sequence: TGTGCCTGGAGGGAGGGGCGCAATCAGCCCCAGCATTTT. Protein: CAWREGRNQPQHF.

V and J are TRBV11-2 and TRBJ1-2, with 9 bases lining up with TRBD1. This CDR3 is built from 16 residues. CDR1 and CDR2 from the germline V gene are SGHAT and FQNNGV. Trimming removed 5 bases from V and 5 bases from J; junction bases left unmatched: 12. CDR3 coding DNA: TGTGCCAGCAGCCCGCGACCGGGACAGGGTGTATATGGCTACACCTTC. Protein sequence: CASSPRPGQGVYGYTF.

The chain couples TRBV7-3 to TRBJ1-3, with TRBD1 identical over 7 bases. This CDR3 has 14 amino acids. CDR1 and CDR2 from the germline V gene are SGHTA and FQGTGA. V shed 5 bases, J shed 1 base, and the junction held 2 bases outside the gene matches. The CDR3 DNA follows: TGTGCCAGCAGCCTGACAGGGTCTGGAAACACCATATATTTT. The encoded protein is CASSLTGSGNTIYF.

The rearrangement joins TRBV4-3 to TRBJ1-1; possibly TRBD1 for D (6 bases). Germline loops: CDR1 LGHNA, CDR2 YSLEER. V was pared by 0 bases and J by 8 bases, with 22 bases between. This CDR3 has 17 residues. The CDR3 DNA reads as TGCGCCAGCAGCCAAGAGGCGGGGGGGCGGTCTTATCGGGAAGCTTTCTTT. This gives the protein CASSQEAGGRSYREAFF.

The chain employs TRBV27 and TRBJ1-1; D gene uncertain. The CDR3 runs 12 residues. Germline loops: CDR1 MNHEY, CDR2 SMNVEV (reference sequence). V was trimmed by 5 bases and J by 10 bases, leaving 14 bases between them. CDR3 loop: CASSALMGGAFF. DNA for the CDR3: TGTGCCAGCAGTGCCCTTATGGGAGGAGCTTTCTTT.

This clone has only one observation. J is TRBJ2-1 and V is TRBV9, with TRBD2 matching 8 bases. The CDR3 length is 15 residues. The V segment lost 2 bases and the J segment 9 bases; nucleotides outside the gene matches: 10. Germline values: CDR1 SGDLS, CDR2 YYNGEE. CDR3 sequence (DNA): TGTGCCAGCAGCGTTAGCGGGGTAACCGCGGGTGAGCAGTTCTTC. Translation: CASSVSGVTAGEQFF.

Here the CDR3 reads CASSEQGDTSGNTIYF. In nucleotides, the CDR3 is TGTGCCAGCAGTGAACAGGGGGATACCTCTGGAAACACCATATATTTT. The chain uses TRBV27 and TRBJ1-3; 8 bases align to TRBD1. This CDR3 spans 16 amino acids. The V gene end was trimmed by 5 bases and the J gene end by 0 bases; junction bases not matched to a gene: 6. Germline V gives CDR1 MNHEY, CDR2 SMNVEV (reference sequence).

The rearrangement joins TRBV28 to TRBJ1-5; D remains ambiguous. The V gene lost 5 bases and the J gene lost 7 bases, with 9 bases spanning the gap. The germline V gene has CDR1 MDHEN and CDR2 SYDVKM. This CDR3 has 12 amino acids. CDR3 coding DNA: TGTGCCAGCAGTCCCGAGAGGCAGCCCCAGCATTTT. This translates into CASSPERQPQHF.

This clone was found once. The gene calls are TRBV6-5 and TRBJ1-1; 7 positions match TRBD1. The CDR3 contains 15 residues. Germline trimming cut 6 bases from V and 1 base from J; bases unmatched to any gene: 8. Germline CDR1 is MNHEY and CDR2 is SVGAGI. In nucleotides, the CDR3 is TGTGCCAGCAGGCGGGACAGTCAATCGAACACTGAAGCTTTCTTT. Its protein is CASRRDSQSNTEAFF.

The chain is built from TRBV5-1 and TRBJ1-3; D is possibly TRBD1 (5 bases). The CDR3 consists of 16 residues. Trimming took 1 base from V and 0 from J, leaving 11 bases between them. The germline gives CDR1 SGHRS, CDR2 YFSETQ. This CDR3 reads CASSLSGQNSGNTIYF. The DNA of the CDR3 is TGCGCCAGCAGCTTGTCCGGACAAAACTCTGGAAACACCATATATTTT.

The rearrangement uses TRBV10-2 and TRBJ1-1; D is possibly TRBD1 (6 bases). The V and J ends lost 0 bases and 9 bases respectively, with 11 bases between them. Germline assignment: CDR1 WSHSY and CDR2 SAAADI. The CDR3 covers 13 residues. CDR3 DNA sequence: TGCGCCAGCAGTGAGTCTGGGCAGGGGAAAGCTTTCTTT. Amino acids: CASSESGQGKAFF.

This chain joins TRBV9 and TRBJ2-2, with TRBD2 matching 8 bases. Germline CDR1 reads SGDLS; CDR2 reads YYNGEE. V trimming: 0 bases; J trimming: 3 bases; junction bases outside the gene matches: 7. This CDR3 is 17 amino acids long. This CDR3 is CASSVDYRRGDTGELFF. CDR3 coding DNA: TGTGCCAGCAGCGTAGATTATCGGCGGGGGGACACCGGGGAGCTGTTTTTT.

This clone was picked up one time. The chain combines TRBV2 with TRBJ1-1, with a tentative D call TRBD1 (6 bases). This CDR3 is 13 amino acids long. The germline CDR1 and CDR2 sequences are SNHLY and FYNNEI. V shed 6 bases and J shed 6 bases, with 14 bases lying between them. CDR3 DNA: TGTGCCAGCAGGGCGGACAGCGTCTCTGAAGCTTTCTTT. This gives the protein CASRADSVSEAFF.

This sequence joins TRBV30 and TRBJ2-3; 9 bases fit TRBD2. This CDR3 is built from 17 residues. Germline V gene data show CDR1 as GTSNPN and CDR2 as SVGIG (reference sequence). V lost 3 bases, J lost 0 bases, and 10 bases stayed unmatched. In nucleotides, the CDR3 is TGTGCCTGGAGGGGAGCGGGGGGCCCCCGGAGCACAGATACGCAGTATTTT. Protein sequence: CAWRGAGGPRSTDTQYF.